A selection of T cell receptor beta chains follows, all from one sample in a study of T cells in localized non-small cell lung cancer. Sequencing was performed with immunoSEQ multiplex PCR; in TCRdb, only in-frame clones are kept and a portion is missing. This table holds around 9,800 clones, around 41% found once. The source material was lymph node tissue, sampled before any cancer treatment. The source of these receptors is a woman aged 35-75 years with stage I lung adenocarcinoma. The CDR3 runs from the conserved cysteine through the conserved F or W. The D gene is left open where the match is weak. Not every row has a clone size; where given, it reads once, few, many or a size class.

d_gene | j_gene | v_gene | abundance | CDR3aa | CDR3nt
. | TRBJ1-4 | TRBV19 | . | CASSVASSITGQYEKLFF | TGTGCCAGTAGTGTCGCGAGTTCCATAACAGGGCAATATGAAAAACTGTTTTTT
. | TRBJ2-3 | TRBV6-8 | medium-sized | CASGARTETDTQYF | TGTGCCAGCGGGGCCAGGACAGAGACAGATACGCAGTATTTT
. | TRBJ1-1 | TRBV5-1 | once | CASSSRALESEAFF | TGCGCCAGCAGCTCCCGGGCCCTGGAGTCTGAAGCTTTCTTT
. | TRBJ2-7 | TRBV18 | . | CASSPQGSEQYF | TGTGCCAGCTCACCGCAGGGGAGCGAGCAGTACTTC
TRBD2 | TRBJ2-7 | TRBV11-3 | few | CASSLSGGTTYEQYF | TGTGCCAGCAGCTTGTCGGGGGGGACAACCTACGAGCAGTACTTC
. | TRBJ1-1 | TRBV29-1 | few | CSVQVSTGTEAFF | TGCAGCGTCCAAGTGTCGACGGGCACTGAAGCTTTCTTT
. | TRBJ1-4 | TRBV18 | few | CASSPQRILFGEKLFF | TGTGCCAGCTCACCACAGCGGATCCTGTTTGGGGAAAAACTGTTTTTT
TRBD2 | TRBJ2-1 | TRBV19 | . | CASSEQRGDNEQFF | TGTGCCAGTAGTGAACAGCGGGGGGACAATGAGCAGTTCTTC
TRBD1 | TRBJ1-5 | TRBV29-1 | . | CSVMTGDHQPQHF | TGCAGCGTCATGACAGGGGACCATCAGCCCCAGCATTTT
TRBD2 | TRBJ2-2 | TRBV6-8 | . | CASSGRGGLGELFF | TGTGCCAGCAGTGGCCGGGGGGGCCTCGGGGAGCTGTTTTTT
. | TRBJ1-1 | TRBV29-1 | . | CSVDAADTEAFF | TGCAGCGTTGATGCGGCCGACACTGAAGCTTTCTTT
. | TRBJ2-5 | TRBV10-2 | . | CASSEPESRSQYF | TGCGCCAGCAGTGAGCCCGAATCTAGGAGCCAGTACTTC
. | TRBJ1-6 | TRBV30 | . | CAWSSGVKSSPLHF | TGTGCCTGGAGTTCAGGGGTCAAGTCCTCACCCCTCCACTTT
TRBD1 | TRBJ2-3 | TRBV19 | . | CASSTGTATDTQYF | TGTGCCAGTAGTACCGGGACAGCCACAGATACGCAGTATTTT
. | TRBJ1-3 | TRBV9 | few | CASSVVGFSGNTIYF | TGTGCCAGCAGCGTAGTCGGATTCTCTGGAAACACCATATATTTT
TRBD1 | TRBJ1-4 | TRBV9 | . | CASSLAGGFEKLFF | TGTGCCAGCAGTTTAGCAGGGGGCTTTGAAAAACTGTTTTTT
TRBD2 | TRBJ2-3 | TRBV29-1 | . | CTTMEAGGSTDTQYF | TGCACCACCATGGAGGCGGGGGGTAGCACAGATACGCAGTATTTT
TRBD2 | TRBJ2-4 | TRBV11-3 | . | CASSLHGRGGAKNIQYF | TGTGCCAGCAGCTTACACGGGCGGGGGGGAGCCAAAAACATTCAGTACTTC
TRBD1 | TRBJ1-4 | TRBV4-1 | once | CASSPQGRGIGNEKLFF | TGCGCCAGCAGCCCCCAGGGCAGGGGGATAGGAAATGAAAAACTGTTTTTT
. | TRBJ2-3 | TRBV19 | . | CASSIANREDTQYF | TGTGCCAGTAGTATAGCCAACAGGGAAGATACGCAGTATTTT
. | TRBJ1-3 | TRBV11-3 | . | CASSLSAMPGNTIYF | TGTGCCAGCAGCTTAAGCGCGATGCCTGGAAACACCATATATTTT
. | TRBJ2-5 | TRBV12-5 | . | CASGLVPEGGETQYF | TGTGCTAGTGGTTTGGTACCCGAGGGGGGAGAGACCCAGTACTTC
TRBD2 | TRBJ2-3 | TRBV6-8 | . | CASSDSGGLSTDTQYF | TGTGCCAGCAGTGACTCGGGAGGGCTTAGCACAGATACGCAGTATTTT
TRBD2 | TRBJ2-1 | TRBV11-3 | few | CASSPGLAGGEQFF | TGTGCCAGCAGCCCAGGACTAGCGGGGGGTGAGCAGTTCTTC
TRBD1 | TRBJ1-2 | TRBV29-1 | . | CSVDGTGEGDYGYTF | TGCAGCGTTGATGGTACAGGGGAGGGGGACTATGGCTACACCTTC
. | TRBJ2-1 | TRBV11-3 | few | CASSLWAPPYNEQFF | TGTGCCAGCAGCTTGTGGGCGCCCCCCTACAATGAGCAGTTCTTC
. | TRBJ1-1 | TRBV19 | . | CATKTGNTEAFF | TGTGCCACAAAGACAGGGAACACTGAAGCTTTCTTT
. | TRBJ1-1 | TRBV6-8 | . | CASGKPGRGYTEAFF | TGTGCCAGCGGTAAACCAGGGAGGGGATACACTGAAGCTTTCTTT
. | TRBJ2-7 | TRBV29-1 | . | CSVTRDTLSYEQYF | TGCAGCGTCACCCGGGACACACTCTCCTACGAGCAGTACTTC
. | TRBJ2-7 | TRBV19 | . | CASSSLDGTYEQYF | TGTGCCAGTAGTTCGCTGGACGGAACCTACGAGCAGTACTTC
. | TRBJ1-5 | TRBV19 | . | CASEDARLNQPQHF | TGTGCCTCCGAGGACGCCCGCCTCAATCAGCCCCAGCATTTT
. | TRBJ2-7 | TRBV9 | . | CASSDLTGTMDEQYF | TGTGCCAGCAGTGATCTGACAGGGACTATGGACGAGCAGTACTTC
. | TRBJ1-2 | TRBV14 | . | CASSQGYTINYGYTF | TGTGCCAGCAGCCAAGGGTACACGATAAACTATGGCTACACCTTC
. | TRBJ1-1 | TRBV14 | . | CASSAHRAQAFF | TGTGCCAGCAGCGCGCACAGGGCACAAGCTTTCTTT
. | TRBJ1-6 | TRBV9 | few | CASRPPLNSPLHF | TGTGCCAGCAGGCCTCCTTTAAATTCACCCCTCCACTTT
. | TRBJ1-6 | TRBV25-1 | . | CASLSSYNSPLHF | TGTGCCAGCCTAAGCTCCTATAATTCACCCCTCCACTTT
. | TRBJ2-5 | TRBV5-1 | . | CASSLEGRVETQYF | TGCGCCAGCAGCTTGGAGGGCAGGGTAGAGACCCAGTACTTC
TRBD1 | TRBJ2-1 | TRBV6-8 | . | CASSVQTGAVTEQFF | TGTGCCAGCAGTGTGCAGACAGGGGCGGTCACTGAGCAGTTCTTC
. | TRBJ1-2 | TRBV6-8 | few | CASSVTGTYGYTF | TGTGCCAGCAGTGTTACGGGGACCTATGGCTACACCTTC
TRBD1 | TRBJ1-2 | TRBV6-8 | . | CASRTTGNSGYTF | TGTGCCAGTCGGACGACAGGGAACTCTGGCTACACCTTC